The T cell receptor (beta chain) under discussion was sequenced for a study of graft-versus-host responses after intestinal transplantation. General study findings and limits: Recipient marrow held GvH clones, some first seen in ileum or blood.

Trimming left V 0 bases short and J 5 bases short, with 10 bases between. From germline, CDR1 is LNHNV and CDR2 YYDKDF (reference sequence). CDR3 length: 14 residues. The graft tissue was processed, and this released both intraepithelial and lamina propria lymphocytes. Here immunoSEQ multiplex PCR was the method, and the copy in TCRdb shows in-frame clones only, minus some. Here the sample spans 3,500 to 5,000 clones, roughly 72% being singletons. As to this clone: Its specificity is unknown.

This TCR was recovered from a human patient who received an intestinal transplant, so some T cells may come from the graft donor. The starting material was ileum tissue, obtained 17 days after transplant. This sequence joins TRBV15 and TRBJ2-5; no clear D gene. Here the CDR3 DNA reads TGTGCCACCAGCAGAGATCCAGGAATGGAGACCCAGTACTTC. Translation: CATSRDPGMETQYF.